This is a list of T cell receptor beta chains from one sample in a study of cytotoxic CD8 clonotypes in ibrutinib-treated CLL. The data were produced by immunoSEQ multiplex PCR, yet TCRdb's version contains in-frame clones alone and is incomplete. The data show about 50,000 clones, around three fifths seen once. This sample comprised PBMCs, obtained after 24 months of ibrutinib treatment. Source of these receptors: a human donor with chronic lymphocytic leukemia. The CDR3 runs from the conserved cysteine through the conserved F or W. D genes are given only for firm matches. Clone sizes are given selectively: once, few, many, or a class where the clone is expanded.

len: 13
j_gene: TRBJ2-7
d_gene: -
v_gene: TRBV5-1
abundance: many
CDR3nt: TGCGCCAGCAGCTTGGGACCGATAATGGAGCAGTACTTC
CDR3aa: CASSLGPIMEQYF

len: 13
j_gene: TRBJ1-2
d_gene: -
v_gene: TRBV28
abundance: -
CDR3nt: TGTGCCAGCAGTTTCCGGGGGCGCGGTGGCTACACCTTC
CDR3aa: CASSFRGRGGYTF

len: 15
j_gene: TRBJ2-7
d_gene: TRBD1
v_gene: TRBV4-2
abundance: -
CDR3nt: TGTGCCAGCAGCCAAGGACAGGGACCCTCCTACGAGCAGTACTTC
CDR3aa: CASSQGQGPSYEQYF

len: 14
j_gene: TRBJ1-5
d_gene: -
v_gene: TRBV2
abundance: -
CDR3nt: TGTGCCAGCAGTGCTTGGGGGGACAATCAGCCCCAGCATTTT
CDR3aa: CASSAWGDNQPQHF

len: 16
j_gene: TRBJ2-3
d_gene: -
v_gene: TRBV19
abundance: few
CDR3nt: TGTGCCAGTAGTACAAGAGGGGGGCCTAGCACAGATACGCAGTATTTT
CDR3aa: CASSTRGGPSTDTQYF

len: 13
j_gene: TRBJ2-5
d_gene: -
v_gene: TRBV7-8
abundance: -
CDR3nt: TGTGCCAGCAGCCCGGGGTTCCAAGAGACCCAGTACTTC
CDR3aa: CASSPGFQETQYF

len: 12
j_gene: TRBJ1-1
d_gene: -
v_gene: TRBV25-1
abundance: medium-sized
CDR3nt: TGTGCCAGCGTACCGGGGCTCGGTGAAGCTTTCTTT
CDR3aa: CASVPGLGEAFF

len: 15
j_gene: TRBJ2-3
d_gene: -
v_gene: TRBV5-4
abundance: -
CDR3nt: TGTGCCAGCAGCTTGGCCTCGGGGGCAACAGATACGCAGTATTTT
CDR3aa: CASSLASGATDTQYF

len: 17
j_gene: TRBJ2-2
d_gene: TRBD2
v_gene: TRBV9
abundance: -
CDR3nt: TGTGCCAGCAGCACCTGGACTAGCGGGGGGTACACCGGGGAGCTGTTTTTT
CDR3aa: CASSTWTSGGYTGELFF

len: 12
j_gene: TRBJ2-7
d_gene: -
v_gene: TRBV7-9
abundance: -
CDR3nt: TGTGCCAGTCTGAACCGGGGTGGGGAGCAGTACTTC
CDR3aa: CASLNRGGEQYF

len: 15
j_gene: TRBJ1-1
d_gene: -
v_gene: TRBV10-1
abundance: -
CDR3nt: TGCGCCAGCAGTGATGCCCCCCAAGGTTACACTGAAGCTTTCTTT
CDR3aa: CASSDAPQGYTEAFF

len: 14
j_gene: TRBJ1-2
d_gene: -
v_gene: TRBV18
abundance: -
CDR3nt: TGTGCCAGCTCACTTAACAAGGGCTTTGGAGGCTACACCTTC
CDR3aa: CASSLNKGFGGYTF